The sequence of this T cell receptor (beta chain) was determined in a study of shared clonotypes between healthy human individuals. This CDR3 spans 12 amino acids. V was cut by 6 bases and J by 2 bases, with 10 bases left in between. The germline V gene has CDR1 SQVTM and CDR2 ANQGSEA. Clones were sequenced by immunoSEQ multiplex PCR, and TCRdb holds only the in-frame ones, with some missing. The sample contains about 1 million clones, about 80% of which appear only once. This chain joins TRBV29-1 and TRBJ2-5; D uncertain. Material: memory CD4+ T cells sorted from blood. The subset was: CD45RA-negative fraction. The receptor comes from a man between 18 and 35 years old in good health. The CDR3 DNA reads TGCAGCGTACGGCAGACTCAAGAGACCCAGTACTTC. Translated, it gives CSVRQTQETQYF.